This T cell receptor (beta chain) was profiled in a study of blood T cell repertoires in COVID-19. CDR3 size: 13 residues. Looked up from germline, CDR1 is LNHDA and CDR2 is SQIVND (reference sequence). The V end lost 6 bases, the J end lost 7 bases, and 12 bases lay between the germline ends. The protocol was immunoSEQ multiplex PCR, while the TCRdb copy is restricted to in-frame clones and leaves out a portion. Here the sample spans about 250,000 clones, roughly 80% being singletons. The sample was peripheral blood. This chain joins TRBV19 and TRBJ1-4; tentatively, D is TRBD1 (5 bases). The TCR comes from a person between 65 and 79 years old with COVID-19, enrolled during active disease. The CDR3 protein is CASSRRGAEKLFF. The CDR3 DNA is TGTGCCAGTAGCCGGAGGGGCGCTGAAAAACTGTTTTTT.